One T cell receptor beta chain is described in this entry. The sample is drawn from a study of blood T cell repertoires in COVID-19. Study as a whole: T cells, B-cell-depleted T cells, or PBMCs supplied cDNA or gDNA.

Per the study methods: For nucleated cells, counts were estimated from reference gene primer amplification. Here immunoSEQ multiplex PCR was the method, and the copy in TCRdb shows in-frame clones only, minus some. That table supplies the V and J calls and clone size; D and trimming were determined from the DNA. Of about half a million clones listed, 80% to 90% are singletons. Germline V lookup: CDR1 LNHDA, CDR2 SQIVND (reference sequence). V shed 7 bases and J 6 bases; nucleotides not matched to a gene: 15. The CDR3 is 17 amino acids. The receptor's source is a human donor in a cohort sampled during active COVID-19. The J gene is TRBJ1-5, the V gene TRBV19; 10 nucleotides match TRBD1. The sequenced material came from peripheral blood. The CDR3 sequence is CASKVRTGGLGGQPQHF. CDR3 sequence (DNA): TGTGCCAGTAAGGTTCGGACAGGGGGTCTTGGTGGTCAGCCCCAGCATTTT.